A selection of T cell receptor beta chains follows, all from one sample in a study of vaccination effects on CD4 cells after COVID-19. The antigens these receptors bind are not known. Profiling relied on immunoSEQ multiplex PCR, and the TCRdb table lists in-frame clones only, not all of them. The sample consists of 27,000 or so clones, about four fifths of them appearing once. Sequenced here: CD4+ T cells from PBMCs cultured with HCoV-NL63 spike peptides, sampled after COVID-19 vaccination. The receptors shown here come from a human donor who received a COVID-19 vaccine. Some clones in this sample may be carry-over from other donors' samples. CDR3s include the opening cysteine and the closing phenylalanine or tryptophan. A D gene is named only where the DNA matches it firmly. Rows may omit the clone size; those that give it use once, few, many or a size class.

j_gene: TRBJ2-1; d_gene: TRBD2; v_gene: TRBV7-8; abundance: NA; len: 16; CDR3nt: TGTGCCAGCAGCTTAGTTCCTAGCGGGGGGTGGCATGAGCAGTTCTTC; CDR3aa: CASSLVPSGGWHEQFF
j_gene: TRBJ1-5; d_gene: NA; v_gene: TRBV12-3/TRBV12-4; abundance: NA; len: 11; CDR3nt: TGTGCCAGCAGTTCATCCCTTGGCCAGCATTTT; CDR3aa: CASSSSLGQHF
j_gene: TRBJ1-1; d_gene: NA; v_gene: TRBV4-1; abundance: few; len: 15; CDR3nt: TGCGCCAGCAGGGTCAGGGACTTCATGAACACTGAAGCTTTCTTT; CDR3aa: CASRVRDFMNTEAFF
j_gene: TRBJ1-4; d_gene: TRBD1; v_gene: TRBV5-8; abundance: NA; len: 16; CDR3nt: TGTGCCAGCAGCTTACAGGGGGTGCTTACTAATGAAAAACTGTTTTTT; CDR3aa: CASSLQGVLTNEKLFF
j_gene: TRBJ1-5; d_gene: NA; v_gene: TRBV6-2/TRBV6-3; abundance: NA; len: 19; CDR3nt: TGTGCCAGCAGTAGCGGGAGTAGAGGGGGTACATATAGCAATCAGCCCCAGCATTTT; CDR3aa: CASSSGSRGGTYSNQPQHF
j_gene: TRBJ2-4; d_gene: NA; v_gene: TRBV28; abundance: once; len: 15; CDR3nt: TGTGCCAGCAGTTCCCAGACAGGAGCCAAAAACATTCAGTACTTC; CDR3aa: CASSSQTGAKNIQYF
j_gene: TRBJ2-2; d_gene: NA; v_gene: TRBV4-1; abundance: NA; len: 15; CDR3nt: TGCGCCAGCAGCCCCAACCCCCTTCCGACCGGGGAGCTGTTTTTT; CDR3aa: CASSPNPLPTGELFF
j_gene: TRBJ1-2; d_gene: NA; v_gene: TRBV27; abundance: NA; len: 13; CDR3nt: TGTGCCAGCAGTTTATGGGGGAACTATGGCTACACCTTC; CDR3aa: CASSLWGNYGYTF
j_gene: TRBJ2-1; d_gene: TRBD1; v_gene: TRBV7-7; abundance: NA; len: 15; CDR3nt: TGTGCCAGCAGCTTGACAGGGTTGGTATTGAATGAGCAGTTCTTC; CDR3aa: CASSLTGLVLNEQFF
j_gene: TRBJ2-1; d_gene: TRBD2; v_gene: TRBV5-1; abundance: NA; len: 19; CDR3nt: TGCGCCAGCAGCTTTCTAGGGTCCAGCGGGGGGGCCAGCTACAATGAGCAGTTCTTC; CDR3aa: CASSFLGSSGGASYNEQFF
j_gene: TRBJ2-5; d_gene: TRBD2; v_gene: TRBV3-1/TRBV3-2; abundance: NA; len: 18; CDR3nt: TGTGCCAGCAGCCAAGATGAACTAGCGGGGGCCCCGGTAGAGACCCAGTACTTC; CDR3aa: CASSQDELAGAPVETQYF
j_gene: TRBJ2-5; d_gene: NA; v_gene: TRBV5-1; abundance: NA; len: 15; CDR3nt: TGCGCCAGCAGCTTGGTATCTGGGGGGAAAGAGACCCAGTACTTC; CDR3aa: CASSLVSGGKETQYF
j_gene: TRBJ2-3; d_gene: NA; v_gene: TRBV7-3; abundance: NA; len: 12; CDR3nt: TGTGCCAGCAGCTTAGGTGCAGATACGCAGTATTTT; CDR3aa: CASSLGADTQYF
j_gene: TRBJ1-2; d_gene: TRBD1; v_gene: TRBV10-3; abundance: once; len: 14; CDR3nt: TGTGCCATCAGTGAGGTTACAGGGGTATACGGCTACACCTTC; CDR3aa: CAISEVTGVYGYTF
j_gene: TRBJ2-3; d_gene: TRBD2; v_gene: TRBV7-2; abundance: NA; len: 16; CDR3nt: TGTGCCAGCAGCTTACGTGGGGGGGGAAGCACAGATACGCAGTATTTT; CDR3aa: CASSLRGGGSTDTQYF
j_gene: TRBJ1-2; d_gene: NA; v_gene: TRBV7-2; abundance: NA; len: 15; CDR3nt: TGTGCCAGCAGCTTAAGTCTGGGGCCGGGGTCCGGCTACACCTTC; CDR3aa: CASSLSLGPGSGYTF
j_gene: TRBJ1-5; d_gene: NA; v_gene: TRBV7-2; abundance: NA; len: 16; CDR3nt: TGTGCCAGCAGCTTAGAGCGACGGGGGGCGGGGCAGCCCCAGCATTTT; CDR3aa: CASSLERRGAGQPQHF
j_gene: TRBJ2-5; d_gene: TRBD2; v_gene: TRBV7-2; abundance: NA; len: 18; CDR3nt: TGTGCCAGCAGCTCTCTTTCTAGCGGGGGGGCCAGTAGGGAGACCCAGTACTTC; CDR3aa: CASSSLSSGGASRETQYF
j_gene: TRBJ2-5; d_gene: NA; v_gene: TRBV19; abundance: once; len: 14; CDR3nt: TGTGCCAGTAGTCCTCAGGGTGGAGGGGAGACCCAGTACTTC; CDR3aa: CASSPQGGGETQYF
j_gene: TRBJ1-2; d_gene: NA; v_gene: TRBV29-1; abundance: once; len: 12; CDR3nt: TGCAGCGTTGTTGGGCAGGGCTATGGCTACACCTTC; CDR3aa: CSVVGQGYGYTF
j_gene: TRBJ2-5; d_gene: NA; v_gene: TRBV5-1; abundance: once; len: 13; CDR3nt: TGCGCCAGCAGCTCCAACGGCCAAGAGACCCAGTACTTC; CDR3aa: CASSSNGQETQYF
j_gene: TRBJ2-2; d_gene: NA; v_gene: TRBV5-1; abundance: few; len: 15; CDR3nt: TGCGCCAGCAGCTTCCAGGGCTCGAACACCGGGGAGCTGTTTTTT; CDR3aa: CASSFQGSNTGELFF